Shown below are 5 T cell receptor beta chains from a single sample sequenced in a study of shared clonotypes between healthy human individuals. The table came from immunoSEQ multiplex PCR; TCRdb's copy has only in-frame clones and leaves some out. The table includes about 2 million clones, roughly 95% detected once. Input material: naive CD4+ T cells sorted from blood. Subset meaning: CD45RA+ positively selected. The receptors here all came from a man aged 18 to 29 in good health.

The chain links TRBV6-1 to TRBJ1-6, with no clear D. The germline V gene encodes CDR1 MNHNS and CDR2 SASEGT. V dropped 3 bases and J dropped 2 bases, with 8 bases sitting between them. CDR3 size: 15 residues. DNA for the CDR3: TGTGCCAGCAGTGATGTTAGAACCTATAATTCACCCCTCCACTTT. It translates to CASSDVRTYNSPLHF.

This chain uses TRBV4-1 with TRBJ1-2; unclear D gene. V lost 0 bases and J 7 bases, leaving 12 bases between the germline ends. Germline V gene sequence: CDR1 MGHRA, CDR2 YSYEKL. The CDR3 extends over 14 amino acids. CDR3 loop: CASSQDRNSIGYTF. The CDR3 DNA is TGCGCCAGCAGCCAAGATCGCAATAGCATTGGCTACACCTTC.

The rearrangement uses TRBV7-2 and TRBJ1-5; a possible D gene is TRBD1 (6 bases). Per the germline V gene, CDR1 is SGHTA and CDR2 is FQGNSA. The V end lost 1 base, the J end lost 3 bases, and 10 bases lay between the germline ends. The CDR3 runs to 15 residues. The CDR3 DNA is TGTGCCAGCAGCTTAGTTACAGGGAACAATCAGCCCCAGCATTTT. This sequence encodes CASSLVTGNNQPQHF.

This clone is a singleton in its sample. The CDR3 protein is CASSLRWDNSYEQYF. For the CDR3, the DNA is TGTGCCAGCAGCTTAAGGTGGGACAACTCCTACGAGCAGTACTTC. This rearrangement joins TRBV11-2 to TRBJ2-7; possibly TRBD1 for D (6 bases). V was shortened by 2 bases and J by 0 bases, with 11 bases between the two germline ends. Germline V gives CDR1 SGHAT, CDR2 FQNNGV. The CDR3 has 15 residues.

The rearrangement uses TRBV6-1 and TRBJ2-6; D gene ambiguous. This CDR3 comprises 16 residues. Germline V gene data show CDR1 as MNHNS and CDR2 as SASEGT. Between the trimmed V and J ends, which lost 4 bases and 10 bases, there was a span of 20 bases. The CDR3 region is CASSVAGLGIKNVLTF. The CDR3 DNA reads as TGTGCCAGCAGTGTTGCAGGTTTAGGTATAAAGAACGTCCTGACTTTC.